This T cell receptor (beta chain) was identified during a study of blood T cell repertoires in COVID-19. Study overall: T cells, B-cell-depleted T cells, or PBMCs supplied cDNA or gDNA.

The CDR3 is made up of 15 amino acids. J gave up 7 bases and V 3 bases, and 8 bases lay outside the gene matches. The germline V gene has CDR1 SGDLS and CDR2 YYNGEE. Repertoires were generated with immunoSEQ multiplex PCR, while TCRdb's copy carries only in-frame clones and drops some. The sample records 250,000 to 300,000 clones, roughly 90% being singletons. The chain employs TRBV9 and TRBJ2-7, with TRBD1 matching 12 bases. Sequencing was done on a sample of peripheral blood. The source of this sequence is a woman aged 45-65 years who had recovered from COVID-19. The CDR3 nucleotides are TGTGCCAGCAGCGCGGATTGGGACAGGGGGCGAGAGCAGTACTTC. Protein product: CASSADWDRGREQYF.